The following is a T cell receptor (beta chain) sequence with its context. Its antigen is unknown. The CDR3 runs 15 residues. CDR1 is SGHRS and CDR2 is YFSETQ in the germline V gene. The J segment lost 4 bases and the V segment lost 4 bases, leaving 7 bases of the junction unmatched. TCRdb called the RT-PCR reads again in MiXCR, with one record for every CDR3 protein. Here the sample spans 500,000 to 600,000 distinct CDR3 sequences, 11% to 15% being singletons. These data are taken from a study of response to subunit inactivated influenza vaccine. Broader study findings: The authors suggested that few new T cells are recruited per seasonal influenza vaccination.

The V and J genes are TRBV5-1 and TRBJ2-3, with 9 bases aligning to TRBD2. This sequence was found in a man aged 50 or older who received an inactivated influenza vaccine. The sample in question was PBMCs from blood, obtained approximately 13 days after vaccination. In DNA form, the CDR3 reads TGCGCCAGCAGCGATATTAGCGGGAGTGCAGATACGCAGTATTTT. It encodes CASSDISGSADTQYF.